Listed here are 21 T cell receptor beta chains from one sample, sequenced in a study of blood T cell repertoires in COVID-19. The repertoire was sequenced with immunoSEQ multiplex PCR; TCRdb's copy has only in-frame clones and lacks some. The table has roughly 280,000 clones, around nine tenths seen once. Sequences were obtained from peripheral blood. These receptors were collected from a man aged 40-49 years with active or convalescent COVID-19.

The CDR3 DNA reads TGCAGCGTTATCCCAGGGATGGGTGAAAAACTGTTTTTT. Residues: CSVIPGMGEKLFF. The chain carries TRBV29-1 and TRBJ1-4; a weak D match, TRBD1 (5 bases). Trimming shortened V by 5 bases and J by 7 bases, and 14 bases separated the two germline ends. The V gene's germline CDR1 is SQVTM and CDR2 ANQGSEA. The CDR3 has 13 residues. The variable domain in full, completed from reference TRBV29-1 and TRBJ1-4, reads SAVISQKPSRDICQRGTSLTIQCQVDSQVTMMFWYRQQPGQSLTLIATANQGSEATYESGFVIDKFPISRPNLTFSTLTVSNMSPEDSSIYLCSVIPGMGEKLFFGSGTQLSVL.

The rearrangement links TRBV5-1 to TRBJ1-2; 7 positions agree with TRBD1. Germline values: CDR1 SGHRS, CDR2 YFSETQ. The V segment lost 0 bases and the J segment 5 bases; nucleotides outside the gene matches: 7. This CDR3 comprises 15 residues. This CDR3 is CASSLVRGPEYGYTF. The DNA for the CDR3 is TGCGCCAGCAGCTTGGTAAGGGGGCCCGAATATGGCTACACCTTC.

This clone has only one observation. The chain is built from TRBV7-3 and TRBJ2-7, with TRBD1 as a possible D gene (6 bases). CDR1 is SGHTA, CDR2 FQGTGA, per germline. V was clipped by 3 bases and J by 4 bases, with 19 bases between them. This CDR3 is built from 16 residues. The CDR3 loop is CASSFSPGHELYEQYF. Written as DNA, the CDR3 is TGTGCCAGCAGCTTTTCCCCGGGACACGAACTGTACGAGCAGTACTTC.

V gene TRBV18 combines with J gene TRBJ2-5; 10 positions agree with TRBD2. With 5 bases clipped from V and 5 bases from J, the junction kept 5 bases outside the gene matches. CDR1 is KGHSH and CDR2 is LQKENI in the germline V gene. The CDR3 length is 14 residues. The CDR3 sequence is CASSSLAGLETQYF. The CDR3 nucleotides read TGTGCCAGCTCATCACTAGCGGGGTTGGAGACCCAGTACTTC.

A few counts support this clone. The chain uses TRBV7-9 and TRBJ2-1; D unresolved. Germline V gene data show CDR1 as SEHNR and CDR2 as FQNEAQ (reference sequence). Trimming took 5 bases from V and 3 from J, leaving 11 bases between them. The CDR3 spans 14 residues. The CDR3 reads CASSPTTGYNEQFF. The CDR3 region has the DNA TGTGCCAGCAGCCCAACGACGGGCTACAATGAGCAGTTCTTC.

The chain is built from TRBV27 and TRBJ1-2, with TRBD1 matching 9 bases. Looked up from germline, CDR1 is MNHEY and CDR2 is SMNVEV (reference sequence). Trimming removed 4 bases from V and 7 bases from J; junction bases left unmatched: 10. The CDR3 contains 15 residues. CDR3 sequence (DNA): TGTGCCAGCAGTTCATGGAACACAGGGGGCTTTGGCTACACCTTC. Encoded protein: CASSSWNTGGFGYTF.

The CDR3 DNA is TGTGCCAGCTCACCAAAGGCGGGTTCCCTACGGGAGCAGTACTTC. Its translation is CASSPKAGSLREQYF. V gene TRBV18 combines with J gene TRBJ2-7, with a possible D match to TRBD2 (5 bases). Deletions cut 2 bases from V and 7 bases from J, with 18 bases between. This CDR3 is 15 amino acids long. The germline CDR1 and CDR2 sequences are KGHSH and LQKENI.

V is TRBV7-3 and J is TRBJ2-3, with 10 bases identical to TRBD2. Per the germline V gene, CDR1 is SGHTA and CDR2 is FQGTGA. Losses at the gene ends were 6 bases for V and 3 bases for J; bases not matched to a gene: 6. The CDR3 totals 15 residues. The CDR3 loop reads CASSTLAGETDTQYF. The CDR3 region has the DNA TGTGCCAGCAGTACTCTAGCGGGAGAAACAGATACGCAGTATTTT. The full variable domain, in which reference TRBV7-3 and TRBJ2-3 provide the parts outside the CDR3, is GAGVSQTPSNKVTEKGKYVELRCDPISGHTALYWYRQSLGQGPEFLIYFQGTGAADDSGLPNDRFFAVRPEGSVSTLKIQRTERGDSAVYLCASSTLAGETDTQYFGPGTRLTVL.

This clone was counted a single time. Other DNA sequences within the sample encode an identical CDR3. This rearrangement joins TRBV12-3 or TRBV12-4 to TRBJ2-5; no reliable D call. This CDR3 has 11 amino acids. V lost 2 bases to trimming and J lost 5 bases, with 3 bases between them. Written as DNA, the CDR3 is TGTGCCAGCAGTTTACGTGAGACCCAGTACTTC. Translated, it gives CASSLRETQYF.

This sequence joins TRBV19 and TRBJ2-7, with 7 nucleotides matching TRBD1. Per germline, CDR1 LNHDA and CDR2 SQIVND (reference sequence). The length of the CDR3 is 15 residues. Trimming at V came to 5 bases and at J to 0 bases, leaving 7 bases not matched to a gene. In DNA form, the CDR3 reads TGTGCCAGTAGTGACAGGGCAAGAAGCTCCTACGAGCAGTACTTC. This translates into CASSDRARSSYEQYF.

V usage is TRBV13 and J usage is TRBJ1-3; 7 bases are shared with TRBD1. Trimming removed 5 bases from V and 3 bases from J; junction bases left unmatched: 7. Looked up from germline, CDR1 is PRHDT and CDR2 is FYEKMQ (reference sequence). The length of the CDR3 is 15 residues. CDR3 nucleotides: TGTGCCAGCAGCCTTTGGACAGGCTATGGAAACACCATATATTTT. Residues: CASSLWTGYGNTIYF.

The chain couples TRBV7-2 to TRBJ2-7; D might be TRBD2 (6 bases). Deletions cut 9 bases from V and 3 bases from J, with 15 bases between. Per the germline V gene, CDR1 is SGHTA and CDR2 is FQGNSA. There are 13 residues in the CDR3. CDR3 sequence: CASSGRPIYEQYF. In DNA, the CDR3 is TGTGCCAGTTCAGGGAGGCCAATCTACGAGCAGTACTTC.

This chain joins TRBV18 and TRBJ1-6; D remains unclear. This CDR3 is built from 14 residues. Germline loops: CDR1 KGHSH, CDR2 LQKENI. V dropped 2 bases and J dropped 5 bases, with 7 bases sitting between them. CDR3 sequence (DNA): TGTGCCAGCTCACCAGGCGGCAATAATTCACCCCTCCACTTT. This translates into CASSPGGNNSPLHF.

The CDR3 DNA reads TGTGCCAGCAGCTGGGGACAGGAGCACTATGGCTACACCTTC. Its protein is CASSWGQEHYGYTF. The V and J genes are TRBV5-6 and TRBJ1-2; TRBD1 matches at 8 bases. This CDR3 comprises 14 residues. J lost 3 bases, V lost 3 bases, and 4 bases had no gene match. Germline lookup yields CDR1 SGHDT and CDR2 YYEEEE.

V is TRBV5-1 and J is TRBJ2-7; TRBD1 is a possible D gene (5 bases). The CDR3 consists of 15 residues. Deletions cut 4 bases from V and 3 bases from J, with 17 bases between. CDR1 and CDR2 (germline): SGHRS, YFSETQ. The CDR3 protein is CASSPVGPVDYEQYF. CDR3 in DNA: TGCGCCAGCAGCCCTGTGGGGCCTGTGGACTACGAGCAGTACTTC.

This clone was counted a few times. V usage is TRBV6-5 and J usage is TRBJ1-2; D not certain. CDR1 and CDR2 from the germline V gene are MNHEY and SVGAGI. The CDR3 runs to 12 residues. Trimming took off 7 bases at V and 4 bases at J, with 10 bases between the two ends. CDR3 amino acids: CASMPGSYGYTF. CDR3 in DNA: TGTGCCAGCATGCCGGGTTCCTATGGCTACACCTTC.

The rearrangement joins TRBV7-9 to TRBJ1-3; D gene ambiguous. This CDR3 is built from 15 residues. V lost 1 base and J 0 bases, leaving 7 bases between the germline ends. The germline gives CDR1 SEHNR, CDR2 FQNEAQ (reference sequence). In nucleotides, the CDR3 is TGTGCCAGCAGCTTAGGACAAGTCTCTGGAAACACCATATATTTT. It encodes CASSLGQVSGNTIYF.

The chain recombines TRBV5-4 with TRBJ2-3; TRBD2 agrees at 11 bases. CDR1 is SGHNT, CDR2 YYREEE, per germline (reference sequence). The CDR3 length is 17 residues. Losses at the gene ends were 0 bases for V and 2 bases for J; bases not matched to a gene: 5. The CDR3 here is CASSLEASGGTTDTQYF. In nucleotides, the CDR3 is TGTGCCAGCAGCTTGGAGGCTAGCGGGGGGACCACAGATACGCAGTATTTT.

DNA of the CDR3: TGCGCCAGCAGCTTGGGCGCGGGAGGGGGTGAGACCCAGTACTTC. Amino acids: CASSLGAGGGETQYF. The rearrangement joins TRBV5-1 to TRBJ2-5; 9 positions match TRBD2. Germline V gene data show CDR1 as SGHRS and CDR2 as YFSETQ. Trimming took 0 bases from V and 5 from J; bases not matched to a gene: 5. The CDR3 is 15 amino acids. Combining the CDR3 with reference TRBV5-1 and TRBJ2-5 gives the whole variable domain KAGVTQTPRYLIKTRGQQVTLSCSPISGHRSVSWYQQTPGQGLQFLFEYFSETQRNKGNFPGRFSGRQFSNSRSEMNVSTLELGDSALYLCASSLGAGGGETQYFGPGTRLLVL.

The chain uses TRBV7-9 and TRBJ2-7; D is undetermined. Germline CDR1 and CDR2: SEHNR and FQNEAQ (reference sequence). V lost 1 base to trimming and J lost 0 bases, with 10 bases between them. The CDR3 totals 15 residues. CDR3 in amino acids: CASSLETPTSYEQYF. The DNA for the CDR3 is TGTGCCAGCAGCTTAGAGACACCAACCTCCTACGAGCAGTACTTC.

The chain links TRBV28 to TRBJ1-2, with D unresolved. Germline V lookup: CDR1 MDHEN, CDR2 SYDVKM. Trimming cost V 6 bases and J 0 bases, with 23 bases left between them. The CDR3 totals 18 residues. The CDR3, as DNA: TGTGCCAGCAGGTGGGGTCTCACTAGGGAACAGACTAACTATGGCTACACCTTC. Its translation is CASRWGLTREQTNYGYTF.